This T cell receptor beta chain was retrieved from a study of T cell repertoires in cytomegalovirus infection. Overall study context: From public TCR beta signatures came an indication of both CMV infection and matching HLA type. Study findings and constraints: Identification of carriers of CMV plus the relevant HLA was performed using cumulative public TCR beta family frequency. CMV-specific HLA-C-restricted TCR beta clonotypes dominated the ex vivo response.

This clonotype was observed at least ten times. No antigen is known for it. This CDR3 spans 15 amino acids. V lost 5 bases to trimming and J lost 8 bases; unmatched junction nucleotides: 10. Germline V gene lookup returns CDR1 SGHTA and CDR2 FQGTGA. TCRdb analysed the reads with MiXCR anew, one entry per CDR3 protein. The top ten hold around 6.9% of the sample, which has under 250,000 distinct CDR3 sequences, about 5.9% seen once. This receptor was obtained from a human donor in good health (CMV status not recorded). Some clones in this sample may be carry-over from other donors' samples. The sequenced sample consisted of PBMCs. The V call is TRBV7-3, the J call TRBJ2-1; TRBD1 agrees at 9 bases. The CDR3 sequence: CASSGLGQGDDEQFF. Here the CDR3 DNA reads TGTGCCAGCAGCGGGTTGGGACAGGGAGACGATGAGCAGTTCTTC.